This passage covers 21 T cell receptor beta chains from one sample sequenced in a study of cytomegalovirus exposure and HLA in healthy donors. Primers included in the PCR were 60 Vbeta and 13 Jbeta primers. Measured with immunoSEQ multiplex PCR; TCRdb has only the in-frame clones, and not every one. The sample totals roughly 58,000 clones. Sequenced sample: PBMCs. The source is a woman between 45 and 60 years old in good health and CMV-seropositive.

J is TRBJ2-2 and V is TRBV10-3, with D tentatively TRBD1 (6 bases). The V gene lost 2 bases and the J gene lost 3 bases, with 13 bases spanning the gap. Germline CDR1 is ENHRY and CDR2 is SYGVKD. The CDR3 consists of 16 residues. DNA of the CDR3: TGTGCCATCAGTGAGGGACACAGGGTGGACACCGGGGAGCTGTTTTTT. Translating it yields CAISEGHRVDTGELFF.

As regards this clone: The identical CDR3 is also encoded by other nucleotide sequences in the sample. This chain joins TRBV5-5 and TRBJ1-1, with unresolved D. Germline V gene data show CDR1 as SGHKS and CDR2 as YYEKEE (reference sequence). The CDR3 runs 14 residues. Trimming took 0 bases from V and 0 from J, leaving 6 bases between them. The CDR3 reads CASSLGVMNTEAFF. The CDR3 DNA is TGTGCCAGCAGCTTGGGCGTCATGAACACTGAAGCTTTCTTT. The whole variable domain, filled in from reference TRBV5-5 and TRBJ1-1, reads DAGVTQSPTHLIKTRGQQVTLRCSPISGHKSVSWYQQVLGQGPQFIFQYYEKEERGRGNFPDRFSARQFPNYSSELNVNALLLGDSALYLCASSLGVMNTEAFFGQGTRLTVV.

The rearrangement links TRBV6-5 to TRBJ2-5; possible D gene TRBD2, 5 bases. The V gene's germline CDR1 is MNHEY and CDR2 SVGAGI. The CDR3 contains 15 residues. Trimming removed 2 bases at V and 1 base at J, with 11 bases between. The CDR3 loop reads CASSYGGSSQETQYF. CDR3 in DNA: TGTGCCAGCAGTTACGGCGGGTCGAGCCAAGAGACCCAGTACTTC.

V is TRBV6-5 and J is TRBJ2-5, with D maybe TRBD1 (6 bases). The V end was cut by 5 bases, the J end by 4 bases, with 14 bases between. Germline V CDR1 and CDR2: MNHEY, SVGAGI. This CDR3 comprises 14 residues. CDR3 amino acids: CASSEQGYPETQYF. CDR3 nucleotide sequence: TGTGCCAGCAGTGAACAGGGTTACCCAGAGACCCAGTACTTC.

Details on this clone: At one end, the junction sequence differs from germline, possibly due to a read error. For the CDR3, the DNA is TGTGCCAGCAGTTTAGGCAGGGGTTTGATTTTT. Its translation is CASSLGRGLIF. This rearrangement joins TRBV28 to TRBJ1-4; a weak D match, TRBD1 (6 bases). Germline CDR1 is MDHEN and CDR2 is SYDVKM. The CDR3 is 11 residues long.

The CDR3 region has the DNA TGTGCCTGGAGTGTAATGCGGAATGAAAAACTGTTTTTT. This gives the protein CAWSVMRNEKLFF. The chain combines TRBV30 with TRBJ1-4; no reliable D call. Germline CDR1 and CDR2: GTSNPN and SVGIG (reference sequence). The germline V and J ends were trimmed by 0 bases and 5 bases, with 7 bases remaining between them. The CDR3 covers 13 residues.

The chain joins TRBV13 to TRBJ2-5; 7 nucleotides match TRBD2. The CDR3 spans 15 residues. V shed 2 bases and J 0 bases; nucleotides not matched to a gene: 3. Germline lookup yields CDR1 PRHDT and CDR2 FYEKMQ (reference sequence). The CDR3 loop is CASSLRAGDQETQYF. CDR3 coding DNA: TGTGCCAGCAGCTTACGGGCGGGGGACCAAGAGACCCAGTACTTC.

The chain carries TRBV5-1 and TRBJ2-3; 7 bases match TRBD2. The CDR3 totals 16 residues. With 0 bases clipped from V and 1 base from J, the junction kept 5 bases outside the gene matches. Germline V lookup: CDR1 SGHRS, CDR2 YFSETQ. In nucleotides, the CDR3 is TGCGCCAGCAGCTTGGTTCGAACTAGCGGCACAGATACGCAGTATTTT. Translation gives CASSLVRTSGTDTQYF.

This rearrangement joins TRBV18 to TRBJ1-5; no reliable D call. Per germline, CDR1 KGHSH and CDR2 LQKENI. This CDR3 region has 15 residues. The V end lost 2 bases, the J end lost 3 bases, and 11 bases lay between the germline ends. The CDR3 here is CASSPSAGINQPQHF. CDR3 DNA sequence: TGTGCCAGCTCACCATCCGCGGGGATCAATCAGCCCCAGCATTTT.

This chain joins TRBV4-1 and TRBJ2-7; TRBD1 matches at 10 bases. V was pared by 2 bases and J by 5 bases, with 9 bases of the junction left unmatched. The CDR3 is 16 amino acids. Germline V gene lookup returns CDR1 MGHRA and CDR2 YSYEKL. Here the CDR3 reads CASSQIAGTGVNEQYF. CDR3 nucleotide sequence: TGCGCCAGCAGCCAAATCGCCGGGACAGGGGTCAACGAGCAGTACTTC.

The chain employs TRBV18 and TRBJ1-3, with a possible D match to TRBD1 (5 bases). CDR1 is KGHSH and CDR2 is LQKENI in the germline V gene. Trimming removed 4 bases from V and 5 bases from J, with 6 bases in between. The CDR3 is made up of 12 amino acids. The CDR3 here is CASSLDRNTIYF. The CDR3 DNA sequence: TGTGCCAGCTCACTGGACAGAAACACCATATATTTT.

J is TRBJ2-7 and V is TRBV28; 8 nucleotides agree with TRBD2. Germline V lookup: CDR1 MDHEN, CDR2 SYDVKM. The J segment lost 2 bases and the V segment lost 2 bases, leaving 2 bases of the junction unmatched. This CDR3 region has 14 residues. The DNA for the CDR3 is TGTGCCAGCAGTTTAGGGACTAGACCCTACGAGCAGTACTTC. Translation: CASSLGTRPYEQYF.

The genes are TRBV28 and TRBJ1-5, with a possible D match to TRBD1 (6 bases). The V gene lost 6 bases and the J gene lost 2 bases, with 11 bases spanning the gap. Germline CDR1 is MDHEN and CDR2 is SYDVKM. The CDR3 length is 14 residues. The CDR3: CASRGAEGNQPQHF. The CDR3 coding sequence is TGTGCCAGCAGGGGGGCCGAGGGCAATCAGCCCCAGCATTTT.

This CDR3 reads CASSLLDSSTDTQYF. CDR3 bases: TGCGCCAGCAGCCTTCTAGACTCCAGCACAGATACGCAGTATTTT. V usage is TRBV5-1 and J usage is TRBJ2-3; D is unclear. CDR3 length equals 15 residues. Germline CDR1 and CDR2: SGHRS and YFSETQ. V lost 4 bases, J lost 0 bases, and 12 bases lay in between. Based on the CDR3 plus reference TRBV5-1 and TRBJ2-3, the full variable domain is KAGVTQTPRYLIKTRGQQVTLSCSPISGHRSVSWYQQTPGQGLQFLFEYFSETQRNKGNFPGRFSGRQFSNSRSEMNVSTLELGDSALYLCASSLLDSSTDTQYFGPGTRLTVL.

The rearrangement uses TRBV7-2 and TRBJ2-1; 7 bases are a match to TRBD2. Unmatched junction bases numbered 5, after V lost 0 bases and J lost 3 bases. Germline loops: CDR1 SGHTA, CDR2 FQGNSA. The CDR3 is made up of 16 amino acids. The CDR3 sequence is CASSLAGGGLYNEQFF. The CDR3 DNA reads TGTGCCAGCAGCTTAGCGGGCGGGGGACTCTACAATGAGCAGTTCTTC.

The chain links TRBV19 to TRBJ1-1, with D possibly matching TRBD1 (5 bases). Germline CDR1 and CDR2: LNHDA and SQIVND (reference sequence). Trimming shortened V by 11 bases and J by 4 bases, and 11 bases separated the two germline ends. This CDR3 has 11 amino acids. The CDR3 nucleotides read TGTGCCGCGGGGCCAGCCACTGAAGCTTTCTTT. Its translation is CAAGPATEAFF. The full variable domain, its missing parts supplied by reference TRBV19 and TRBJ1-1, is DGGITQSPKYLFRKEGQNVTLSCEQNLNHDAMYWYRQDPGQGLRLIYYSQIVNDFQKGDIAEGYSVSREKKESFPLTVTSAQKNPTAFYLCAAGPATEAFFGQGTRLTVV.

CDR3 sequence (DNA): TGTGCCTGGAGTGTTTTAGCTACGCAGTATTTT. It yields the protein CAWSVLATQYF. The rearrangement joins TRBV30 to TRBJ2-3; D is ambiguous. Germline V CDR1 and CDR2: GTSNPN, SVGIG (reference sequence). The V gene lost 0 bases and the J gene lost 8 bases, with 6 bases spanning the gap. This CDR3 is built from 11 residues.

The gene calls are TRBV6-1 and TRBJ1-1; D might be TRBD1 (6 bases). Germline V gene data show CDR1 as MNHNS and CDR2 as SASEGT. Trimming left V 4 bases short and J 3 bases short, with 12 bases between. The CDR3 runs 14 residues. The CDR3 region is CASSVQGIHTEAFF. CDR3 bases: TGTGCCAGCAGTGTTCAGGGGATTCACACTGAAGCTTTCTTT.

A word on this clone: A junction boundary mismatches the germline segment, possibly from a read error. The chain links TRBV30 to TRBJ1-2, with 7 bases matching TRBD1. Germline V gene sequence: CDR1 GTSNPN, CDR2 SVGIG (reference sequence). The CDR3 sequence is 14 residues long. CDR3 nucleotide sequence: TGTGCCCGGAGATCCAGCAGGGGGAACTATGGCTACACCTTC. This codes for CARRSSRGNYGYTF.

This chain links TRBV18 with TRBJ2-3; 8 positions agree with TRBD1. The length of the CDR3 is 14 residues. Germline values: CDR1 KGHSH, CDR2 LQKENI. With V trimmed by 5 bases and J by 3 bases, 4 bases remained unmatched. CDR3 amino acids: CASSSGQGTDTQYF. In DNA form, the CDR3 reads TGTGCCAGCTCATCAGGACAGGGAACAGATACGCAGTATTTT.

The chain recombines TRBV28 with TRBJ2-1, with D maybe TRBD2 (6 bases). The V and J ends lost 5 bases and 0 bases respectively, with 11 bases between them. Germline values: CDR1 MDHEN, CDR2 SYDVKM. This CDR3 comprises 15 residues. CDR3 in DNA: TGTGCCAGCAGTGGAAGGCGGGGCTCCTACAATGAGCAGTTCTTC. Translating it yields CASSGRRGSYNEQFF.